These 5 T cell receptor beta chains were sequenced from one sample in a study of monozygotic twins with inflammatory bowel disease. TCRdb re-called the 5' RACE reads; every CDR3 protein appears as one record, without DNA. The sample features fewer than 150,000 distinct CDR3 sequences, with roughly 2.5% in its top ten. Sequenced material: blood. These receptor sequences come from a human donor with ulcerative colitis or Crohn's disease, or a healthy co-twin of an affected twin (not recorded which).

The chain recombines TRBV27 with TRBJ2-7. Germline V gene data show CDR1 as MNHEY and CDR2 as SMNVEV (reference sequence). The CDR3 runs to 14 residues. CDR3 residues: CASSFYSYPYEQYF.

V gene TRBV5-1 combines with J gene TRBJ1-1. Per germline, CDR1 SGHRS and CDR2 YFSETQ. The CDR3 totals 16 residues. CDR3 in amino acids: CASSLDPSYINTEAFF. Drawing the rest from reference TRBV5-1 and TRBJ1-1, the complete variable domain is KAGVTQTPRYLIKTRGQQVTLSCSPISGHRSVSWYQQTPGQGLQFLFEYFSETQRNKGNFPGRFSGRQFSNSRSEMNVSTLELGDSALYLCASSLDPSYINTEAFFGQGTRLTVV.

The chain is built from TRBV7-3 and TRBJ1-3; TCRdb picks TRBD1, but there is no DNA to check that call. CDR3 length: 15 amino acids. Germline values: CDR1 SGHTA, CDR2 FQGTGA. The CDR3 region is CASSLSGGTGNTIYF.

Here the CDR3 reads CASSYSLARQGVSQYF. The rearrangement joins TRBV6-5 to TRBJ2-3; the TRBD1 assignment by TCRdb is unverifiable without DNA. The germline gives CDR1 MNHEY, CDR2 SVGAGI. The length of the CDR3 is 16 residues.

This chain uses TRBV11-2 with TRBJ2-7; TCRdb selects TRBD1, and the lack of DNA leaves this call unchecked. The CDR3 length is 16 residues. Germline-derived CDR1 and CDR2 are SGHAT and FQNNGV. The CDR3 sequence is CASSYPGDEESYEQYF. The variable domain in full, completed from reference TRBV11-2 and TRBJ2-7, reads EAGVAQSPRYKIIEKRQSVAFWCNPISGHATLYWYQQILGQGPKLLIQFQNNGVVDDSQLPKDRFSAERLKGVDSTLKIQPAKLEDSAVYLCASSYPGDEESYEQYFGPGTRLTVT.